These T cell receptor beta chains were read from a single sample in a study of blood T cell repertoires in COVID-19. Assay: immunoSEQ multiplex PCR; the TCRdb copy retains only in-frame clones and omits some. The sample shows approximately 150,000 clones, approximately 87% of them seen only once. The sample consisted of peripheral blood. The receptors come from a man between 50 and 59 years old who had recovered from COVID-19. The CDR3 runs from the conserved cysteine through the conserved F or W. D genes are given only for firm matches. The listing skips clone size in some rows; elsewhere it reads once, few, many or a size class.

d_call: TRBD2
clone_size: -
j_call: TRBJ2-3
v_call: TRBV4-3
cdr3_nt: TGCGCCAGCAGCACCCGATGGCGGGGGGGTAGCACAGATACGCAGTATTTT
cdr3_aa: CASSTRWRGGSTDTQYF

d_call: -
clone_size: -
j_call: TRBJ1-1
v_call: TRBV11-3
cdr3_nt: TGTGCCAGCAGCCGAGACTCTAAGTCCGTCGAAGCTTTCTTT
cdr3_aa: CASSRDSKSVEAFF

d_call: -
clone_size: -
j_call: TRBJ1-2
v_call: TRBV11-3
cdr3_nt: TGTGCCAGCAGCTTGACAGGTGGAGGAGGCTACACCTTC
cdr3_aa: CASSLTGGGGYTF

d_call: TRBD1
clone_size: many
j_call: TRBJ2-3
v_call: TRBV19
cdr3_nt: TGTGCCAGCGGGACAGGGCAGCCGGATACGCAGTATTTT
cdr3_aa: CASGTGQPDTQYF

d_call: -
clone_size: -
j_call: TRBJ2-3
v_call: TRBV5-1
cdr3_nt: TGCGCCAGCAGCTTGGATCACCAAACTAGCACAGATACGCAGTATTTT
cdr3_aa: CASSLDHQTSTDTQYF

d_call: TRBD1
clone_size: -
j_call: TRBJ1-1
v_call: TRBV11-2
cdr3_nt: TGTGCCAGCAGCTTAGTACTACGGACAGGGGACACTGAAGCTTTCTTT
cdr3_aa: CASSLVLRTGDTEAFF

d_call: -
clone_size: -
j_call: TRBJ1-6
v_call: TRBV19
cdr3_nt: TGTGCCAGTAGTATGGTGGCCGACGGGAATTCACCCCTCCACTTT
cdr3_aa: CASSMVADGNSPLHF

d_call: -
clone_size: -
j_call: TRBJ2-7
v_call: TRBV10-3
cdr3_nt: TGTGCCATCAGTGGGGTCGAATACAGTAACTACGAGCAGTACTTC
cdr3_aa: CAISGVEYSNYEQYF

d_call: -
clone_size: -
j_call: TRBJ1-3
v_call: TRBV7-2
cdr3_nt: TGTGCCAGCAGCGGGCAGAGTCTTCTCTCTGGAAACACCATATATTTT
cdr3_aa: CASSGQSLLSGNTIYF

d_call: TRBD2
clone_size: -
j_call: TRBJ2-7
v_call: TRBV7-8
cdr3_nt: TGTGCCAGCAGCTTGAGTCGGGGGGGCTACGAGCAGTACTTC
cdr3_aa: CASSLSRGGYEQYF

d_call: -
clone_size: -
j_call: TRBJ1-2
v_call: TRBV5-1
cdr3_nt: TGCGCCAGCAGCTGGGAACAGGAAAACTATGGCTACACCTTC
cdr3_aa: CASSWEQENYGYTF

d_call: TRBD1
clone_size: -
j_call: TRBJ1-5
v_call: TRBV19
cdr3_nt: TGTGCCAGTAGTATGGGGACAGGTGGCCATCAGCCCCAGCATTTT
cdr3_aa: CASSMGTGGHQPQHF

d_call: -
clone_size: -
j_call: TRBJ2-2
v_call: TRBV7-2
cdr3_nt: TGTGCCAGCAGACAGGGTCCGAACACCGGGGAGCTGTTTTTT
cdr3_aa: CASRQGPNTGELFF